This TCR beta chain comes out of a study of Tregs in tolerant kidney transplant recipients. Study-level points and caveats: No direct test of biological reproducibility was done here. Activated donor B cell expansion appeared to reveal the most relevant donor-specific TCRbeta repertoire.

The data were produced by immunoSEQ multiplex PCR, yet TCRdb's version contains in-frame clones alone and is incomplete. In the table there are over 50,000 clones, around four fifths of which are singletons. Thawed PBMCs were FACS-sorted into unstimulated CD4+CD25+CD127- regulatory T cells, CD4+CD25- non-regulatory cells, CD4 and CD8 cells. On this clone: As yet, its antigen is unknown.

The CDR3 sequence is 14 residues long. The germline CDR1 and CDR2 sequences are ENHRY and SYGVKD. The ends lost 5 bases at V and 0 bases at J; junction bases unmatched: 2. The chain joins TRBV10-3 to TRBJ2-7; 9 nucleotides line up with TRBD2. Specimen: CD4+ T cells from blood. This receptor was obtained from a human donor in good health. The DNA of the CDR3 is TGTGCCATCAGTTTTAGCGGGAGCTCCTACGAGCAGTACTTC. Translation gives CAISFSGSSYEQYF.